This T cell receptor beta chain was sequenced for a study of cytomegalovirus exposure and HLA in healthy donors. The primer mix had 60 Vbeta and 13 Jbeta primers. The repertoire was sequenced with immunoSEQ multiplex PCR; TCRdb's copy has only in-frame clones and lacks some. The table lists around 120,000 clones, 60% to 80% of them singletons. The CDR3 consists of 14 residues. The V end lost 0 bases, the J end lost 4 bases, and 10 bases lay between the germline ends. Per germline, CDR1 SGHKS and CDR2 YYEKEE (reference sequence). The rearrangement uses TRBV5-5 and TRBJ1-1; D might be TRBD1 (6 bases). The sequenced material came from PBMCs. This clonotype was obtained from a man in his fifties or sixties in good health and CMV-seropositive. CDR3 nucleotides: TGTGCCAGCAGCTTGGAAAGGGGGGGCACTGAAGCTTTCTTT. It codes for CASSLERGGTEAFF.